This TCR beta chain was identified during a study of blood T cell repertoires in COVID-19 (dated by TCRdb to 2018 to 2021). For the wider study: Collaborator samples came from the United States, Italy and Spain and covered acute and convalescent phases of COVID-19. The repertoires were made available in a free public database intended to serve as a resource for research on the immune response to SARS-CoV-2. Where available, HLA class I and class II types were obtained from metadata supplied by the sample provider rather than from assay-based typing. Nearly every sample came with metadata listing a de-identified subject ID, COVID-19 status, age in years and sex. The material from the prospective study consisted of cDNA or gDNA derived from T cells, B-cell-depleted T cells, or PBMCs. Subjects who had been exposed to COVID-19, were actively infected with it, or had recovered from it provided the deeply sampled blood TCRbeta repertoires that made up the dataset. Samples were obtained from the ongoing ImmuneRACE study (first 160 participants) and from about 1,300 subjects provided by 6 global collaborators. The paper's findings and limits, for the study overall: Clinical and demographic metadata were provided uncurated, with the amount varying by source and participant.

TCRbeta CDR3 regions were amplified from genomic DNA by means of the immunoSEQ Assay, a bias-controlled multiplex PCR. Per the authors' processing: Within the assay, amplification of reference gene primers was used to estimate how many nucleated cells each sample contained. To quantify the absolute abundance of each unique TCRbeta CDR3 rearrangement, sequence reads were collapsed and filtered. For each sample, productive Simpson clonality was calculated as the square root of Simpson's diversity index over productive rearrangements. TCRdb took this table from immuneACCESS and kept in-frame rearrangements with V and J called. Such tables lack part of the clones; where checked against another copy, unresolved V genes explain under half of the gap, and the rest is unexplained. V, J and clone size reflect that table, while D and trimming were determined from the DNA. This sample has about 220,000 clones in its table, and about 88% of those were observed once. The top ten clonotypes cover under 0.9% of the sample.

Each collaborating institution followed its own protocols to collect whole blood in K2EDTA tubes. For TCRbeta analysis, collaborators shipped samples as frozen whole blood, isolated PBMCs, or DNA extracted from either of those sample types. V is cut by 8 bases and J by 4 bases, and the space between the germline ends is 11 bases. CDR1 and CDR2 are read off the germline V gene (reference sequence) as LGHDT and YNNKEL. The CDR3, cysteine through phenylalanine, is 13 amino acids long. Left in the record is the CDR3 DNA by itself, 39 bases read in frame from the first base. A note on this clone: No cognate antigen has been identified for it. No quality values exist for individual bases; no much larger clone is one base distant.

The V gene is TRBV3-1 (or the pseudogene TRBV3-2) and the J gene is TRBJ2-2; TRBD2 is possibly the D segment (6 matching bases). The source of this sequence is a man aged 40-50 years with acute or convalescent COVID-19. The sample was peripheral blood. For the CDR3, the sequence is CASHVGGTGELFF. The DNA sequence is TGTGCCAGCCATGTGGGGGGCACCGGGGAGCTGTTTTTT.